Below, 6 T cell receptor beta chains from the same sample are listed, as sequenced in a study of blood T cell repertoires in COVID-19. The table came from immunoSEQ multiplex PCR; TCRdb's copy has only in-frame clones and leaves some out. The sample yields 85,000 to 120,000 clones, more than 80% seen once. The sample was peripheral blood. All receptors derive from a human donor in a cohort sampled during active COVID-19.

V usage is TRBV9 and J usage is TRBJ2-5; the D gene is possibly TRBD1 (7 bases). Germline V gene data show CDR1 as SGDLS and CDR2 as YYNGEE. Deletions cut 4 bases from V and 4 bases from J, with 23 bases between. The CDR3 runs 17 residues. CDR3 protein: CASSTRGDSPWGETQYF. In nucleotides, the CDR3 is TGTGCCAGCAGCACCAGGGGGGACTCACCTTGGGGAGAGACCCAGTACTTC.

CDR3 sequence: CASSLDRGTDTQYF. As DNA, the CDR3 is TGTGCCAGCAGCTTAGACCGGGGCACAGATACGCAGTATTTT. J is TRBJ2-3 and V is TRBV7-2; D remains ambiguous. The CDR3 has 14 amino acids. V was shortened by 1 base and J by 1 base, with 6 bases between the two germline ends. Per the germline V gene, CDR1 is SGHTA and CDR2 is FQGNSA.

V gene TRBV6-5 combines with J gene TRBJ2-7; 8 positions agree with TRBD1. This CDR3 region has 15 residues. CDR1 is MNHEY and CDR2 is SVGAGI in the germline V gene. The V gene end was trimmed by 3 bases and the J gene end by 0 bases; junction bases not matched to a gene: 4. CDR3 DNA sequence: TGTGCCAGCAGTTATTCCGGGACAGGCTCCTACGAGCAGTACTTC. Translated: CASSYSGTGSYEQYF.

The chain employs TRBV28 and TRBJ2-1, with D perhaps matching TRBD2 (5 bases). This CDR3 is built from 15 residues. With 8 bases removed from V and 0 bases from J, the gap between germline ends came to 14 bases. The germline gives CDR1 MDHEN, CDR2 SYDVKM. The CDR3 region is CASGREFFSYNEQFF. CDR3 in DNA: TGTGCCAGCGGAAGGGAGTTTTTCTCCTACAATGAGCAGTTCTTC.

The chain employs TRBV7-8 and TRBJ1-4; D is undetermined. The CDR3 has 16 residues. V gave up 6 bases and J gave up 2 bases, with 16 bases separating them. The germline CDR1 and CDR2 sequences are SGHVS and FQNEAQ. The CDR3 DNA follows: TGTGCCAGCAGGTCCCCCCGAACAGCTACTAATGAAAAACTGTTTTTT. The encoded protein is CASRSPRTATNEKLFF.

The V and J genes are TRBV3-1 (or the pseudogene TRBV3-2) and TRBJ2-5; the D is unclear. This CDR3 comprises 13 residues. CDR1 is LGHDT and CDR2 is YNNKEL in the germline V gene (reference sequence). Trimming took 1 base from V and 1 from J, leaving 4 bases between them. The CDR3 nucleotides read TGTGCCAGCAGCCAAGCACTCCAAGAGACCCAGTACTTC. The encoded protein is CASSQALQETQYF.